The TCR beta chain described here comes from a study of shared clonotypes between healthy human individuals. Authors' processing steps: With immunoSEQ giving junction-only sequences and no quality scores, filtering differed. Produced via immunoSEQ multiplex PCR; TCRdb's table is partial and in-frame only. The V and J calls and the clone size are those of that table, but D and trimming were determined from the DNA. Among hundreds of thousands of clones listed, under 80% were seen once. The germline CDR1 and CDR2 sequences are SGDLS and YYNGEE. Trimming removed 0 bases from V and 10 bases from J; junction bases left unmatched: 13. CDR3 length: 15 amino acids. The split of CD4+ cells yielded CD45RA+ naive and CD45RA-negative memory subsets.

The source of this sequence is a woman aged 30 to 39 in good health. The rearrangement uses TRBV9 and TRBJ2-7; TRBD1 agrees at 7 bases. The sequenced material came from memory CD4+ T cells sorted from blood. Regarding subset: CD45RA-negative fraction. CDR3 sequence: CASSVAPTGYERQYF. The CDR3 region has the DNA TGTGCCAGCAGCGTAGCCCCGACAGGGTATGAGCGACAGTACTTC.